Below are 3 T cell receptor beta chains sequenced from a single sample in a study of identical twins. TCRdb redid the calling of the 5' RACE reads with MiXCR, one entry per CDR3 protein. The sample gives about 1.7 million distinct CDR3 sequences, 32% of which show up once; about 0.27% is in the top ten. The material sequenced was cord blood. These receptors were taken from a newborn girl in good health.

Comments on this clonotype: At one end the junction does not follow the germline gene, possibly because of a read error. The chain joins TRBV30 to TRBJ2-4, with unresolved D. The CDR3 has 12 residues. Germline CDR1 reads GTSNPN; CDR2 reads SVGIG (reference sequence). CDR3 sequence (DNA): TGTGCCTGGAGTGTAATGGAAAACATTCGGTACTTC. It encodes CAWSVMENIRYF.

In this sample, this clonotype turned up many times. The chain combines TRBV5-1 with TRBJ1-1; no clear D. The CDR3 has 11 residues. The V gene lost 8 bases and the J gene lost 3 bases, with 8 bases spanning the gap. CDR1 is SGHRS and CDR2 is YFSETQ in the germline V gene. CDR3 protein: CASGSDTEAFF. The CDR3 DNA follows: TGCGCCAGTGGGAGCGACACTGAAGCTTTCTTT.

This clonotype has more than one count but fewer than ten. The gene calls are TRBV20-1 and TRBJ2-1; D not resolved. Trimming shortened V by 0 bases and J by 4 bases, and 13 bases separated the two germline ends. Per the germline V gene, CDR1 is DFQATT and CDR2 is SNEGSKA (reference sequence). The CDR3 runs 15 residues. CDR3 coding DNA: TGCAGTGCTAGAGAGGCCACCTGGGTGTACAATGAGCAGTTCTTC. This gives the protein CSAREATWVYNEQFF.